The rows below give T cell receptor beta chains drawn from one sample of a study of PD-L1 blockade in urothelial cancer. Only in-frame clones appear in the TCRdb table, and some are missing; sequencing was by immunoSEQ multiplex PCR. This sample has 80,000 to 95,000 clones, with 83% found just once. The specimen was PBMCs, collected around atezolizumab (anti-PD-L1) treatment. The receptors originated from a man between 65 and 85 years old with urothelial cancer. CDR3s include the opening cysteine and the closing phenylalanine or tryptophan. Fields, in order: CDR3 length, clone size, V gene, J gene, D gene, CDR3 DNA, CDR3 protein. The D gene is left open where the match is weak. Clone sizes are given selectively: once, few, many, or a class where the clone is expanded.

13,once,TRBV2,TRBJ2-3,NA,TGTGCCAGCAGGGGACTCCGCACAGATACGCAGTATTTT,CASRGLRTDTQYF
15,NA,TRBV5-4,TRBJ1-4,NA,TGTGCCAGCAGCTTGGCTCAGGGCGGAGATGAAAAACTGTTTTTT,CASSLAQGGDEKLFF
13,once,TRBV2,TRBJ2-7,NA,TGTGCCAGCTGGCGGGGACAGACTAACGAGCAGTACTTC,CASWRGQTNEQYF
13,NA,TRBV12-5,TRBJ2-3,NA,TGTGCTACCCAAGACTCCATTGCAGATACGCAGTATTTT,CATQDSIADTQYF
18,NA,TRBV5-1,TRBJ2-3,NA,TGCGCCAGCAGCTTGGAAACAGGGTACCTACATAGCACAGATACGCAGTATTTT,CASSLETGYLHSTDTQYF
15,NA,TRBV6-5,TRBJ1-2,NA,TGTGCCAGCAGTTACTCGTTCACGGAGACAGGAGGCTACACCTTC,CASSYSFTETGGYTF
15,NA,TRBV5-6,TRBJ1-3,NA,TGTGCCAGCAGCCCGGTTGAGAGCTCTGGAAACACCATATATTTT,CASSPVESSGNTIYF
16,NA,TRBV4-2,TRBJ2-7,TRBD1,TGTGCCAGCAGCCAAGAAGGGGGACAGGGGTGGTACGAGCAGTACTTC,CASSQEGGQGWYEQYF
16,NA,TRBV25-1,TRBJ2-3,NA,TGTGCCAGCAGTGAAAAACGGACAGCCATCCCAGATACGCAGTATTTT,CASSEKRTAIPDTQYF
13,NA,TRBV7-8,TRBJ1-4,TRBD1,TGTGCCAGCAGCTCGGGACAGAATGAAAAACTGTTTTTT,CASSSGQNEKLFF
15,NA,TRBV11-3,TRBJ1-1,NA,TGTGCCAGCAGCTGGACCCGGGGAGTGAACACTGAAGCTTTCTTT,CASSWTRGVNTEAFF
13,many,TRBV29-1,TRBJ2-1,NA,TGCAGCGTTGAAGAGCAGGCCCGGAATGAGCAGTTCTTC,CSVEEQARNEQFF
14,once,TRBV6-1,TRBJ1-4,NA,TGTGCCAGCAGTGCGTTAGCAACTAATGAAAAACTGTTTTTT,CASSALATNEKLFF
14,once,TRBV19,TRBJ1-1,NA,TGTGCCAGCCACGAGACTGTATCCAACACTGAAGCTTTCTTT,CASHETVSNTEAFF
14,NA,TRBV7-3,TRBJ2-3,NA,TGTGCCAGCAGCTTAGCCACATCAACAGATACGCAGTATTTT,CASSLATSTDTQYF
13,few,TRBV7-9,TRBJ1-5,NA,TGTGCCAGCAGCTTAGGAGGACTCCAGCCCCAGCATTTT,CASSLGGLQPQHF
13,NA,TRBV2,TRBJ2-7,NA,TGTGCCAGCAACCGGGAGAGTCTCTACGAGCAGTACTTC,CASNRESLYEQYF
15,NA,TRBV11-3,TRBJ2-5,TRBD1,TGTGCCAGCAGCTCCAGGACAGGGGACCAAGAGACCCAGTACTTC,CASSSRTGDQETQYF
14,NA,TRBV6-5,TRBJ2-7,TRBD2,TGTGCCAGCACCCCTAGCGGGAGGCCCTACGAGCAGTACTTC,CASTPSGRPYEQYF
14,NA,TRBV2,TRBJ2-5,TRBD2,TGTGCCAGCAGCCAGCGGGGAGGGGTGGAGACCCAGTACTTC,CASSQRGGVETQYF
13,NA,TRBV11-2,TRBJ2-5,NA,TGTGCCAGCAGAGGGACTGCCCAAGAGACCCAGTACTTC,CASRGTAQETQYF
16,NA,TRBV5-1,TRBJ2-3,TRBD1,TGCGCCAGCAGCTTGGGGGGACAGGGGTTCACAGATACGCAGTATTTT,CASSLGGQGFTDTQYF
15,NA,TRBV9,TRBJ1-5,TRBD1,TGTGCCAGCAGCGTAGCCGGGACAGCGGATCAGCCCCAGCATTTT,CASSVAGTADQPQHF
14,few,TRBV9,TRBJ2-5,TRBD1,TGTGCCAGCAGCGTGGGGACAGGGGAAGAGACCCAGTACTTC,CASSVGTGEETQYF
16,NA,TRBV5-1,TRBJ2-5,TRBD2,TGCGCCAGCAGCAAGACTAGCGGGGGGAATGGGGAGACCCAGTACTTC,CASSKTSGGNGETQYF
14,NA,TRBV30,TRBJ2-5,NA,TGTGCCTGGAGTGTAGGAGGGTACCAAGAGACCCAGTACTTC,CAWSVGGYQETQYF
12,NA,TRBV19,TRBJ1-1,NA,TGTGCCAGTAGGGGGGGGAACACTGAAGCTTTCTTT,CASRGGNTEAFF
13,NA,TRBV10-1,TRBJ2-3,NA,TGCGCCAGCAGCCTCGGGAGCACAGATACGCAGTATTTT,CASSLGSTDTQYF
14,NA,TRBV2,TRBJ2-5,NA,TGTGCCAGCAGTGAGGGCAGGTGGCAAGAGACCCAGTACTTC,CASSEGRWQETQYF
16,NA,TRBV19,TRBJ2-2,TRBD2,TGTGCCAGTAGTACCGTAGCGGGGGTGTTCGGCGGGGAGCTGTTTTTT,CASSTVAGVFGGELFF
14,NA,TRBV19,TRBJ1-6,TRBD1,TGTGCCAGTACCCTCGGACAGGTCAATTCACCCCTCCACTTT,CASTLGQVNSPLHF
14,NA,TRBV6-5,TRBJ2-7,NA,TGTGCCAGCAGTTACAGACAGGTGGGGTACGAGCAGTACTTC,CASSYRQVGYEQYF
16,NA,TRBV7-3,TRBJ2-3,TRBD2,TGTGCCAGCAGCCCCCGAGGTCGGGGGGGCATAGATACGCAGTATTTT,CASSPRGRGGIDTQYF
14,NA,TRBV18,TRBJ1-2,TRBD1,TGTGCCAGCTCCCCAAGACAGGGACCGTCGGGCTACACCTTC,CASSPRQGPSGYTF
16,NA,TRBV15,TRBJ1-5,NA,TGTGCCACCAGCAGAGATTTAGGCCAGGGGTATCAGCCCCAGCATTTT,CATSRDLGQGYQPQHF
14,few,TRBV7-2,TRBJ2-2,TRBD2,TGTGCCAGCAGTAGCGGGAGGGACTTCGGGGAGCTGTTTTTT,CASSSGRDFGELFF
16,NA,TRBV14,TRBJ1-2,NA,TGTGCCAGCAGCCCCATCAGTGTGGTCCCTCACTATGGCTACACCTTC,CASSPISVVPHYGYTF
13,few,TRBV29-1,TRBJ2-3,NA,TGCAGCGCCCCTTCCGCGGTCACAGATACGCAGTATTTT,CSAPSAVTDTQYF
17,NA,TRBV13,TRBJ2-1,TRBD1,TGTGCCAGCAGCTTAGGAGTATGGACAGGGGGCAAGAATGAGCAGTTCTTC,CASSLGVWTGGKNEQFF
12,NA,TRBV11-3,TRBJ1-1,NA,TGTGCCAGCAGCTTAAAACAGGGTCGAGCTTTCTTT,CASSLKQGRAFF
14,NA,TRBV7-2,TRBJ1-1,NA,TGTGCCAGCAGCCTGCAGGGGTCGAACACTGAAGCTTTCTTT,CASSLQGSNTEAFF
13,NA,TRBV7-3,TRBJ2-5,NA,TGTGCCAGCAGCTTGACCCAGGGGGAGACCCAGTACTTC,CASSLTQGETQYF
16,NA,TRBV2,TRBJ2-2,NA,TGTGCCAGCAGTGAAGCGCTTACTAGCCCCACCGGGGAGCTGTTTTTT,CASSEALTSPTGELFF
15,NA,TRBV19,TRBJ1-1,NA,TGTGCCAGTACCCCCCGGCCTCGGGGGGTCACTGAAGCTTTCTTT,CASTPRPRGVTEAFF
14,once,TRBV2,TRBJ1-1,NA,TGTGCCAGCAGTCTCGATCCCCGGTACACTGAAGCTTTCTTT,CASSLDPRYTEAFF
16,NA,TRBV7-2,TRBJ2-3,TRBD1,TGTGCCAGCAGCTCTACAGGGGGCTCGGGCACAGATACGCAGTATTTT,CASSSTGGSGTDTQYF
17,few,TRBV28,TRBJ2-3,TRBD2,TGTGCCAGCAGTGCCGGGACTAGCGGGAGGAGGTCAGATACGCAGTATTTT,CASSAGTSGRRSDTQYF
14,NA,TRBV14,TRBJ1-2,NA,TGTGCCAGCAGCCATCGATCGACAGACTATGGCTACACCTTC,CASSHRSTDYGYTF
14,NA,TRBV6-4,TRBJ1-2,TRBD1,TGTGCCAGCAGGGGACAGGGGCCCCTCGAAGGCTACACCTTC,CASRGQGPLEGYTF
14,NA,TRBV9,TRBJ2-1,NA,TGTGCCAGCAGCGTGCTACCGACAGACAATGAGCAGTTCTTC,CASSVLPTDNEQFF
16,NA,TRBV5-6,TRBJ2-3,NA,TGTGCCAGCAGCTTGCGGACCGGGAGCTTCACAGATACGCAGTATTTT,CASSLRTGSFTDTQYF